The clone carrying this TCR beta chain has only a few counts. The data belong to a study of blood T cell repertoires in COVID-19. The germline V gene encodes CDR1 SNHLY and CDR2 FYNNEI. This CDR3 is built from 13 residues. With 9 bases removed from V and 3 bases from J, the gap between germline ends came to 14 bases. Profiled with immunoSEQ multiplex PCR; TCRdb holds only in-frame clones, not every one. The profile shows 140,000 to 150,000 clones, roughly 88% of them singletons. The sequence came from a woman between 55 and 75 years old with COVID-19, enrolled during active disease. V and J are TRBV2 and TRBJ1-2, with unresolved D. The sequenced sample was peripheral blood. The CDR3 loop reads CARKGVVDYGYTF. The CDR3 DNA sequence: TGTGCCAGGAAGGGAGTGGTAGACTATGGCTACACCTTC.